The 5 T cell receptor beta chains in this list originate from one sample, sequenced in a study of shared clonotypes between healthy human individuals (dated by TCRdb to 2020 to 2022). For the CD8 naive samples, CD45RO-negative cells were positively selected for CCR7, yielding a CD45RA+CCR7+ population from which TemRA cells were excluded. Libraries came from the immunoSEQ multiplex PCR assay. Entries here come from immuneACCESS through TCRdb and include only in-frame sequences with V and J called. Some clones fail to appear in such tables; in the studies checked, an unresolved V gene covers under half of the shortfall, and the cause of the remainder is unknown. The sample yields 2 million or so clones; about 95% were counted once. The ten largest clonotypes hold roughly 1% of the sample. Sequencing used naive CD8+ T cells sorted from blood. The sample's cell subset or site label is to be understood as: CD45RA+CCR7+. These receptors all come from a young man in good health.

The gene calls are TRBV7-9 and TRBJ2-1; D is perhaps TRBD1 (6 bases). V lost 5 bases, J lost 4 bases, and 18 bases lay in between. This CDR3 has 16 residues. The germline CDR1 and CDR2 sequences are SEHNR and FQNEAQ (reference sequence). CDR3 loop: CASSPLGGARYNEQFF. CDR3 coding DNA: TGTGCCAGCAGCCCCCTAGGGGGAGCTCGGTACAATGAGCAGTTCTTC.

For this clone: Within the sample, other DNA sequences also encode this same CDR3. V usage is TRBV9 and J usage is TRBJ2-1; 7 nucleotides agree with TRBD2. This CDR3 contains 15 residues. The V segment lost 0 bases and the J segment 7 bases; nucleotides outside the gene matches: 7. Per germline, CDR1 SGDLS and CDR2 YYNGEE. CDR3 nucleotide sequence: TGTGCCAGCAGCGTAGGGGGAGGTAGCGGGAATGAGCAGTTCTTC. As protein: CASSVGGGSGNEQFF.

Concerning this clone: This sample also contains other DNA sequences that code for the same CDR3. The chain combines TRBV7-9 with TRBJ2-7; no firm D call. The CDR3 runs 12 residues. V lost 5 bases, J lost 4 bases, and 9 bases lay in between. CDR1 and CDR2 (germline): SEHNR, FQNEAQ (reference sequence). CDR3 sequence (DNA): TGTGCCAGCAGCCCAGACACGTACGAGCAGTACTTC. Its translation is CASSPDTYEQYF.

This chain connects TRBV25-1 to TRBJ2-7; 10 nucleotides line up with TRBD1. This CDR3 contains 13 residues. Germline loops: CDR1 MGHDK, CDR2 SYGVNS. Trimming cost V 7 bases and J 5 bases; bases outside gene matches: 5. The CDR3 sequence is CASNGQGVHEQYF. In nucleotides, the CDR3 is TGTGCCAGCAACGGACAGGGGGTCCACGAGCAGTACTTC.

The V call is TRBV27, the J call TRBJ1-4, with unresolved D. The germline CDR1 and CDR2 sequences are MNHEY and SMNVEV (reference sequence). The CDR3 has 14 residues. V was clipped by 3 bases and J by 3 bases, with 8 bases between them. CDR3 in amino acids: CASSFSVANEKLFF. CDR3 DNA sequence: TGTGCCAGCAGTTTCTCGGTGGCTAATGAAAAACTGTTTTTT. The full variable domain, with the rest looked up from reference TRBV27 and TRBJ1-4, is EAQVTQNPRYLITVTGKKLTVTCSQNMNHEYMSWYRQDPGLGLRQIYYSMNVEVTDKGDVPEGYKVSRKEKRNFPLILESPSPNQTSLYFCASSFSVANEKLFFGSGTQLSVL.